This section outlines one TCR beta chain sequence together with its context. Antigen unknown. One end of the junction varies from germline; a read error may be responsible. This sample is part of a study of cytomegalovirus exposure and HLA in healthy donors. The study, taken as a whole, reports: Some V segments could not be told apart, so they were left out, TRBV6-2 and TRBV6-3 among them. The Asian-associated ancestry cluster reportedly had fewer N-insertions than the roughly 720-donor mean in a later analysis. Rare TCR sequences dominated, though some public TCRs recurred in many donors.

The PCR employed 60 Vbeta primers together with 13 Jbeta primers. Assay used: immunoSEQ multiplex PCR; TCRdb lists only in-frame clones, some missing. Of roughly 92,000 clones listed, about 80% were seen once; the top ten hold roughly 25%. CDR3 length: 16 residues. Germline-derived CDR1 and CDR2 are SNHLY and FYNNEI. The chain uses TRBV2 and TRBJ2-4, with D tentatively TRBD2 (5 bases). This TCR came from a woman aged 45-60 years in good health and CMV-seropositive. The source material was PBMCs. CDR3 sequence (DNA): TGTGCCGGCAGTGACTTGTACGGACTAGCCAAAAACATTCAGTACTTC. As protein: CAGSDLYGLAKNIQYF.